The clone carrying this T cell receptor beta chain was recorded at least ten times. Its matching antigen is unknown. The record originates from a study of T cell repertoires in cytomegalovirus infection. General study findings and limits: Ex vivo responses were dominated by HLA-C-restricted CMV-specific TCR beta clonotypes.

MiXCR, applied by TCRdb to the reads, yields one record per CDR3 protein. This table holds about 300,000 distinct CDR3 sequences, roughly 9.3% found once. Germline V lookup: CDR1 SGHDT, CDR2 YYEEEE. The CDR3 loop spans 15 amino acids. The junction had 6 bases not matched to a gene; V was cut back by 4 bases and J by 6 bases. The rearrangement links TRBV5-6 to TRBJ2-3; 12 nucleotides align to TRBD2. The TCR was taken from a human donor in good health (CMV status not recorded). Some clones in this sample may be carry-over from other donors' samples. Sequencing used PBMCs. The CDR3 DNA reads TGTGCCAGCAGCCCACTAGCGGGGGGAAGTGATACGCAGTATTTT. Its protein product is CASSPLAGGSDTQYF.